The subject of this entry is one TCR beta chain. The data were obtained in a study of T cell responses to AZD1222 COVID-19 vaccine. The CDR3 spans 13 residues. Trimming cost V 4 bases and J 8 bases, with 13 bases left between them. Germline values: CDR1 SGDLS, CDR2 YYNGEE. Repertoires were generated with immunoSEQ multiplex PCR, while TCRdb's copy carries only in-frame clones and drops some. The sample lists approximately 110,000 clones, 89% seen once, with roughly 4.2% in the top ten. This TCR was sampled from an adult in good health. V usage is TRBV9 and J usage is TRBJ2-1, with D unclear. Sequenced material: peripheral blood, taken on day 0 of AZD1222 vaccination. The CDR3 nucleotides are TGTGCCAGCAGCCCCCGAAGGGCATATGAGCAGTTCTTC. Translation gives CASSPRRAYEQFF. Full variable domain (outside the CDR3, taken from reference TRBV9 and TRBJ2-1): DSGVTQTPKHLITATGQRVTLRCSPRSGDLSVYWYQQSLDQGLQFLIQYYNGEERAKGNILERFSAQQFPDLHSELNLSSLELGDSALYFCASSPRRAYEQFFGPGTRLTVL.